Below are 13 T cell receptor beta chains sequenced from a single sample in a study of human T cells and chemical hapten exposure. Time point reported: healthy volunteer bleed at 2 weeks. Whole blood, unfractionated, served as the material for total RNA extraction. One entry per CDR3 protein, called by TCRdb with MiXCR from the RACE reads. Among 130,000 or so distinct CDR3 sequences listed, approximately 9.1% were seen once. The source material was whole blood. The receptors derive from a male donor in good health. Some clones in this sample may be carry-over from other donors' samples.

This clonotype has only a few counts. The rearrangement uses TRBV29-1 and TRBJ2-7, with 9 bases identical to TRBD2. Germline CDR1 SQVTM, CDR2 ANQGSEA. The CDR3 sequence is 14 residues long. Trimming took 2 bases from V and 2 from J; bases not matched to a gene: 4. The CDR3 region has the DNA TGCAGCGTTGAACTAGCGGGACCTACCTACGAGCAGTACTTC. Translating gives CSVELAGPTYEQYF.

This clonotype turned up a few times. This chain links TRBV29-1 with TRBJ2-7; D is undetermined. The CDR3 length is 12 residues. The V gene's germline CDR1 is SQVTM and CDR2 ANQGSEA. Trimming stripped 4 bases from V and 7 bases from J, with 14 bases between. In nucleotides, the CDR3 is TGCAGCGTTGCCCAGTTCGCTGGAGAGCAGTACTTC. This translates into CSVAQFAGEQYF.

The CDR3 DNA is TGCAGTGCCCCCCTGGGGGACAGGGGGCCGGAGACCCAGTACTTC. Translated: CSAPLGDRGPETQYF. J is TRBJ2-5 and V is TRBV20-1; 12 bases fit TRBD1. The CDR3 contains 15 residues. J gave up 5 bases and V 6 bases, and 10 bases lay outside the gene matches. The germline gives CDR1 DFQATT, CDR2 SNEGSKA (reference sequence).

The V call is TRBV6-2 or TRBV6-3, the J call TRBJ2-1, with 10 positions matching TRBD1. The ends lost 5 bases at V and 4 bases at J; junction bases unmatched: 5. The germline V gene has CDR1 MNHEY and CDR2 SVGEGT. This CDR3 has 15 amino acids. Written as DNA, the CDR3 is TGTGCCAGCAGTCGACAGGGGGCGAGTTACAATGAGCAGTTCTTC. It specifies CASSRQGASYNEQFF.

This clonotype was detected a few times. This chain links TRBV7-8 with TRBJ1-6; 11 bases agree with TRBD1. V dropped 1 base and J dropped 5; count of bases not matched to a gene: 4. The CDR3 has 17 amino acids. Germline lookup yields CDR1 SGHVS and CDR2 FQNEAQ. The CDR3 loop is CASSLVGTGGNNSPLHF. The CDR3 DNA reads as TGTGCCAGCAGCTTAGTAGGGACAGGGGGAAATAATTCACCCCTCCACTTT. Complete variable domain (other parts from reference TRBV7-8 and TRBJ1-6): GAGVSQSPRYKVAKRGQDVALRCDPISGHVSLFWYQQALGQGPEFLTYFQNEAQLDKSGLPSDRFFAERPEGSVSTLKIQRTQQEDSAVYLCASSLVGTGGNNSPLHFGNGTRLTVT.

The CDR3 bases are TGTGCCAGCAGTGGACCGGGACTAGCCAAAAACATTCAGTACTTC. Residues: CASSGPGLAKNIQYF. The chain couples TRBV2 to TRBJ2-4, with TRBD2 as a possible D gene (6 bases). CDR1 and CDR2 from the germline V gene are SNHLY and FYNNEI. Trimming cost V 4 bases and J 0 bases, with 10 bases left between them. The CDR3 is 15 residues long.

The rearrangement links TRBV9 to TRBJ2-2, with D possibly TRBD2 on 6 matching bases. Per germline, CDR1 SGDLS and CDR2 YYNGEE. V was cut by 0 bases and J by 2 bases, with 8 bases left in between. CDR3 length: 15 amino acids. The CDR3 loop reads CASSVAGANTGELFF. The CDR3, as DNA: TGTGCCAGCAGCGTAGCGGGAGCCAACACCGGGGAGCTGTTTTTT.

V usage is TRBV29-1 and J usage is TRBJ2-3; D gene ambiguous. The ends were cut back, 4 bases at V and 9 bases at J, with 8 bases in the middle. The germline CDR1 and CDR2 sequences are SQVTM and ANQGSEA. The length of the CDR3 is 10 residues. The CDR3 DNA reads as TGCAGCGTTGGGTTTGCCACGCAGTATTTT. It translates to CSVGFATQYF.

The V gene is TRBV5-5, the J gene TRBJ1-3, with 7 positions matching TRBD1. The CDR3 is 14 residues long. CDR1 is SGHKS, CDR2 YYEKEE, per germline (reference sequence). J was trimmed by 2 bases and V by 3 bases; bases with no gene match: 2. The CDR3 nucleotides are TGTGCCAGCAGCTCACAGGGGACTGGAAACACCATATATTTT. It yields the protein CASSSQGTGNTIYF.

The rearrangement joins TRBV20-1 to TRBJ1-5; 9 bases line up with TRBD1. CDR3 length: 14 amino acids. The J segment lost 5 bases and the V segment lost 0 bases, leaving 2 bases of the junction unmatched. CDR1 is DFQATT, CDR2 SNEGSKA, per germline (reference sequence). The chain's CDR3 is CSARDRQGDQPQHF. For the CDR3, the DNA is TGCAGTGCTAGAGATCGACAGGGGGATCAGCCCCAGCATTTT.

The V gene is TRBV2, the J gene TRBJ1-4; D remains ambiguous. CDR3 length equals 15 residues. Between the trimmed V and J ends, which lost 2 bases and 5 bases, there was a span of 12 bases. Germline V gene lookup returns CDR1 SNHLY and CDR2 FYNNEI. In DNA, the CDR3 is TGTGCCAGCAGTGAAAGCGGCACCTACAATGAAAAACTGTTTTTT. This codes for CASSESGTYNEKLFF.

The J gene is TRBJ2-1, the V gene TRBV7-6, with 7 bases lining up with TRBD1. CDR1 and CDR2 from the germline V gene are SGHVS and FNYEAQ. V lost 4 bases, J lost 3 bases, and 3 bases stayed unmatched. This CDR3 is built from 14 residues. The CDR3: CASSYGTDYNEQFF. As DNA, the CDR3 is TGTGCCAGCAGCTACGGGACAGACTACAATGAGCAGTTCTTC.

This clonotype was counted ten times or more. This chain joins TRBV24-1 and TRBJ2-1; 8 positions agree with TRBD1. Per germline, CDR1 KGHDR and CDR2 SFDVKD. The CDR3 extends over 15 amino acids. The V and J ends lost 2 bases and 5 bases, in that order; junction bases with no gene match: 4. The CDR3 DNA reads TGTGCCACCAGTGATTCAGTGACAGGGGACAATGAGCAGTTCTTC. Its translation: CATSDSVTGDNEQFF.